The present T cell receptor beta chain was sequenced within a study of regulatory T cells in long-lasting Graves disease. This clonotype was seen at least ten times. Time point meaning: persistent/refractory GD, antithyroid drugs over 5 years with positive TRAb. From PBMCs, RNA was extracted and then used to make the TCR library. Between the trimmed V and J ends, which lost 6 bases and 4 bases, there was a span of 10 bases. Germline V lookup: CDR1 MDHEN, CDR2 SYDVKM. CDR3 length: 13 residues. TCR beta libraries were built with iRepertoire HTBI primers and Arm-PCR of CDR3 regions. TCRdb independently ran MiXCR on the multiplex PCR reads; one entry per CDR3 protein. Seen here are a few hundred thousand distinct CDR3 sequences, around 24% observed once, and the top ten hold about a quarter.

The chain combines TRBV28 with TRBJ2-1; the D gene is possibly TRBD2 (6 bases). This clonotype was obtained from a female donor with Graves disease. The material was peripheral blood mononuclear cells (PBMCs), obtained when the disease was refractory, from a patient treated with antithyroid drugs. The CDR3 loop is CASRSGTYNEQFF. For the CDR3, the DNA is TGTGCCAGCAGATCCGGGACTTACAATGAGCAGTTCTTC.